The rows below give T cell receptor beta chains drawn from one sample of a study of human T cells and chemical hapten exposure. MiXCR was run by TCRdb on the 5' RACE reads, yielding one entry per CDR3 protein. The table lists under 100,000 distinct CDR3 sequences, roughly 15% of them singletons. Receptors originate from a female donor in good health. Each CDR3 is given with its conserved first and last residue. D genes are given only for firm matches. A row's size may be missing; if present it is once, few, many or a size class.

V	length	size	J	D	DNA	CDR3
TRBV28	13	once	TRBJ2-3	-	TGTGCCAGCAAAAGCGGGTACACAGATACGCAGTATTTT	CASKSGYTDTQYF
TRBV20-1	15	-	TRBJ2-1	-	TGCAGTGCTGCCGGTCCAGGAGAGAGCTACAATGAGCAGTTCTTC	CSAAGPGESYNEQFF
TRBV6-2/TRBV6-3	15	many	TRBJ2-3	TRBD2	TGTGCCAGCACCCAAAGTTACAGCGGGGCAGATACGCAGTATTTT	CASTQSYSGADTQYF
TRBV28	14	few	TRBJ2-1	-	TGTGCCAGCAAGGGGGAGAGCTCCTACAATGAGCAGTTCTTC	CASKGESSYNEQFF
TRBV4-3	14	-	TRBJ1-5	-	TGCGCCAGCAGCCAAGCCAGAGGACCTCAGCCCCAGCATTTT	CASSQARGPQPQHF
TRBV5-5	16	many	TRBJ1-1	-	TGTGCCAGCAAGGGGGAGTATGGAGAAACGGGTACGGAAGCTTTCTTT	CASKGEYGETGTEAFF
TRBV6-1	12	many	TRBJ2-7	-	TGTGCCAGCGACCGGTGGGGGTACGAGCAGTACTTC	CASDRWGYEQYF
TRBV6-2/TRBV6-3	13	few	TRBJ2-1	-	TGTGCCAGCACCTTAAGGGGCGTAGACGAGCAGTTCTTC	CASTLRGVDEQFF
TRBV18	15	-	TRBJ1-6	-	TGTGCCAGCTCCGCTGGGACCGGCGATAATTCACCCCTCCACTTT	CASSAGTGDNSPLHF
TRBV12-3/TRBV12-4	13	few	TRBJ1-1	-	TGTGCCAGCAGTTTATGGGGGTACACTGAAGCTTTCTTT	CASSLWGYTEAFF
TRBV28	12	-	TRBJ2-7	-	TGTGCCAGCAGCCCGGAAACCTACGAGCAGTACTTC	CASSPETYEQYF
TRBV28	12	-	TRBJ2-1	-	TGTGCCAGCCGGGACGTAGTCAATGAGCAGTTCTTC	CASRDVVNEQFF
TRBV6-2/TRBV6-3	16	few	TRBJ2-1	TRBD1	TGTGCCAGCAGTCACTCCGGGACAGGGACCTACAATGAGCAGTTCTTC	CASSHSGTGTYNEQFF